These T cell receptor beta chains were read from a single sample in a study of T-cell reconstitution after alpha-beta-depleted transplantation in children. TCRdb called the PCR reads again in MiXCR, with one record for every CDR3 protein. This sample has about 300,000 distinct CDR3 sequences; about 9.5% occur once, and the top ten carry less than 9%. Sequenced here: PBMCs, sampled before TCRalphabeta/CD19-depleted stem cell transplant. All receptors come from a boy less than two years old with acute myeloid leukemia, due to receive a stem cell transplant. CDR3s include the opening cysteine and the closing phenylalanine or tryptophan. Fields, in order: J gene, D gene, clone size, V gene, CDR3 DNA, CDR3 protein. D genes are given only for firm matches. A clone size is listed for some rows: how often the clone was seen (once, few, many), or a class if it is expanded.

j_gene: TRBJ2-7
d_gene: TRBD2
abundance: many
v_gene: TRBV29-1
CDR3nt: TGCAGCGTTGACGGGACTAGTCCCTACGAGCAGTACTTC
CDR3aa: CSVDGTSPYEQYF

j_gene: TRBJ2-5
d_gene: TRBD2
abundance: few
v_gene: TRBV15
CDR3nt: TGTGCCACCAGCCCGGGGACTAGCCCCGAGACCCAGTACTTC
CDR3aa: CATSPGTSPETQYF

j_gene: TRBJ2-4
d_gene: NA
abundance: many
v_gene: TRBV5-1
CDR3nt: TGCGCCAGCAGCCCCCGTGTCGGCATTCAGTACTTC
CDR3aa: CASSPRVGIQYF

j_gene: TRBJ2-2
d_gene: TRBD1
abundance: many
v_gene: TRBV4-2
CDR3nt: TGTGCCAGCAGCCAAGATGTTCAGGGGGCAACTTTTGGGACCGGGGAGCTGTTTTTT
CDR3aa: CASSQDVQGATFGTGELFF

j_gene: TRBJ2-1
d_gene: NA
abundance: many
v_gene: TRBV7-2
CDR3nt: TGTGCCAGCAGTCGAGTCGGCTCCGCGAGCTCCTACAATGAGCAGTTCTTC
CDR3aa: CASSRVGSASSYNEQFF

j_gene: TRBJ2-3
d_gene: NA
abundance: many
v_gene: TRBV5-1
CDR3nt: TGCGCCAGCAGCTTTGGACAGCCCAGGAACACAGATACGCAGTATTTT
CDR3aa: CASSFGQPRNTDTQYF

j_gene: TRBJ2-7
d_gene: TRBD2
abundance: many
v_gene: TRBV6-4
CDR3nt: TGTGCCACCTTCGCGGCAGTCGGAGCGGGAACCTACGAGCAGTACTTC
CDR3aa: CATFAAVGAGTYEQYF

j_gene: TRBJ2-7
d_gene: NA
abundance: many
v_gene: TRBV4-3
CDR3nt: TGCGCCAGCAGCCAAGGGCGGGACACCTACGAGCAGTACTTC
CDR3aa: CASSQGRDTYEQYF

j_gene: TRBJ2-1
d_gene: TRBD2
abundance: NA
v_gene: TRBV7-9
CDR3nt: TGTGCCAGCCAGGGAGGGACTCTTACCTACAATGAGCAGTTCTTC
CDR3aa: CASQGGTLTYNEQFF

j_gene: TRBJ2-2
d_gene: NA
abundance: many
v_gene: TRBV29-1
CDR3nt: TGCAGCGTTGGACGTGGGCAGTCGAACACCGGGGAGCTGTTTTTT
CDR3aa: CSVGRGQSNTGELFF

j_gene: TRBJ2-7
d_gene: NA
abundance: many
v_gene: TRBV9
CDR3nt: TGTGCCAGCAGTTTTCAGGGGAGCTCCTACGAGCAGTACTTC
CDR3aa: CASSFQGSSYEQYF

j_gene: TRBJ1-6
d_gene: NA
abundance: many
v_gene: TRBV7-8
CDR3nt: TGTGCCAGCAGCTTAAAAGCCTATAATTCACCCCTCCACTTT
CDR3aa: CASSLKAYNSPLHF

j_gene: TRBJ2-1
d_gene: TRBD1
abundance: few
v_gene: TRBV19
CDR3nt: TGTGCCAGTAGTTTCCGGGACAGCACCTACAATGAGCAGTTCTTC
CDR3aa: CASSFRDSTYNEQFF

j_gene: TRBJ2-1
d_gene: NA
abundance: many
v_gene: TRBV9
CDR3nt: TGTGCCAGCAGCGGTCATACGAATGAGCAGTTCTTC
CDR3aa: CASSGHTNEQFF